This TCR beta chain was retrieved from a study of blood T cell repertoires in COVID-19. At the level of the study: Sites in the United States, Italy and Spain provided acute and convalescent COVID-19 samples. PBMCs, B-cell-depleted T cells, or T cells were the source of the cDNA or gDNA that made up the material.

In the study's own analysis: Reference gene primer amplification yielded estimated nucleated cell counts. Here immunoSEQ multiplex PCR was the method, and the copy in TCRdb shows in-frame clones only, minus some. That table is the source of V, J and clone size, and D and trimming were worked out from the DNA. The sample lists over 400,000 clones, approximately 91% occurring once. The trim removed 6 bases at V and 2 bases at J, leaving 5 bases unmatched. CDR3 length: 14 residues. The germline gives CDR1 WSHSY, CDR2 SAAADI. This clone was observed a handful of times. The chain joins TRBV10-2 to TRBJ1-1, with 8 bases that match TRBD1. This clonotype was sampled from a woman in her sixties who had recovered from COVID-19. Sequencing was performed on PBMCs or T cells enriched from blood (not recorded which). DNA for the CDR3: TGCGCCAGCAGGGACAGGGCAATCAACACTGAAGCTTTCTTT. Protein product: CASRDRAINTEAFF.